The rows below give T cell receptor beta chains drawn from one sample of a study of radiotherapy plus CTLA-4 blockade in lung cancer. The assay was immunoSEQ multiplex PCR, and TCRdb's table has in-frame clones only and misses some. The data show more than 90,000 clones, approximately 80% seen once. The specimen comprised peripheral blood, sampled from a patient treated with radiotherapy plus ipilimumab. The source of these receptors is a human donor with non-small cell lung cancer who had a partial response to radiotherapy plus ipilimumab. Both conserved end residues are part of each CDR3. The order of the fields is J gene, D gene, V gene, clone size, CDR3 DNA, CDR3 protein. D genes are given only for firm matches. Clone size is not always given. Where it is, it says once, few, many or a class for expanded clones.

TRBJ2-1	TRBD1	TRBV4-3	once	TGCGCCAGCAGCCAGGGACAGGGGAAATACAATGAGCAGTTCTTC	CASSQGQGKYNEQFF
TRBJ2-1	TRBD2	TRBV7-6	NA	TGTGCCAGCAGCCTCTCAGCGGGGGGGCCTGAGCAGTTCTTC	CASSLSAGGPEQFF
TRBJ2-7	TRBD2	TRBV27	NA	TGTGCCAGCAGTCGGGACTATTCCTACGAGCAGTACTTC	CASSRDYSYEQYF
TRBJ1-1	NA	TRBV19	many	TGTGCCAGCTCAGACAGATTGAACACTGAAGCTTTCTTT	CASSDRLNTEAFF
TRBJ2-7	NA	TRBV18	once	TGTGCCAGCTCACCGAGCGCGGCCTACGAGCAGTACTTC	CASSPSAAYEQYF
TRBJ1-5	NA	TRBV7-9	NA	TGTGCCAGCAGCGATGAACAGGTTCGTTACCAGCCCCAGCATTTT	CASSDEQVRYQPQHF
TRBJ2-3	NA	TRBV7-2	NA	TGTGCCAGCAGTACACGCACAGATACGCAGTATTTT	CASSTRTDTQYF
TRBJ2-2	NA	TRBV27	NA	TGTGCCAGCCGTATAAGTGGGCAGGTCGACACCGGGGAGCTGTTTTTT	CASRISGQVDTGELFF
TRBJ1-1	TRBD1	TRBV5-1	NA	TGCGCCAGCAGTACCGGGACAGACACTGAAGCTTTCTTT	CASSTGTDTEAFF
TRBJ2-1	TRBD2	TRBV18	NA	TGTGCCAGCTCACCAATACGCCCGGAAAGACTAGCGGTCTACAATGAGCAGTTCTTC	CASSPIRPERLAVYNEQFF
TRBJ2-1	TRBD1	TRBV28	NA	TGTGCCAGCAGGGAGACCGGGACAGGGGGTTTCAATGAGCAGTTCTTC	CASRETGTGGFNEQFF
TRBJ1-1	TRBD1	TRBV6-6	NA	TGTGCCAGCAGTCCCGGACAGGGGACGAGGACTGAAGCTTTCTTT	CASSPGQGTRTEAFF
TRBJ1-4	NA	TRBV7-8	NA	TGTGCCAGCAGCTTCCGTGGCAGGGCGGATGAAAAACTGTTTTTT	CASSFRGRADEKLFF
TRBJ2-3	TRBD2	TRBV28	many	TGTGCCAGCAGTTTCCTAGCGGGCACAGATACGCAGTATTTT	CASSFLAGTDTQYF
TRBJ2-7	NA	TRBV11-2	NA	TGTGCCAGCAGCTTAGGGTACGCGGCCGGCGAGCAGTACTTC	CASSLGYAAGEQYF
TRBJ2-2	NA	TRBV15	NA	TGTGCCACCAGCAGAACAAGGAACACCGGGGAGCTGTTTTTT	CATSRTRNTGELFF
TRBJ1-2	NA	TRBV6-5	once	TGTGCCAGCAGAGGGGCGGACTATGGCTACACCTTC	CASRGADYGYTF
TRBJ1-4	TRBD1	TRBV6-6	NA	TGTGCCAGCAGCTACCGACAGGGGAATGAAAAACTGTTTTTT	CASSYRQGNEKLFF